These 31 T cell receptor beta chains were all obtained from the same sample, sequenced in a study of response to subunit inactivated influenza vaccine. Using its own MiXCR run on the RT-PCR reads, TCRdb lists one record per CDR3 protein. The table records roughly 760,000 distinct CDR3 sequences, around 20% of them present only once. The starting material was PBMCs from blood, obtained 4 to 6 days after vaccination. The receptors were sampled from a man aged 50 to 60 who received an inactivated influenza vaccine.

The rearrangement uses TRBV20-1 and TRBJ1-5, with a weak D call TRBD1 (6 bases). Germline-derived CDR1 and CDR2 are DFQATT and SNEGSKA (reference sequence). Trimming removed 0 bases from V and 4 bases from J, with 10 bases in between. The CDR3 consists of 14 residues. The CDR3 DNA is TGCAGTGCTAGAGATCGAACAGGGAATCAGCCCCAGCATTTT. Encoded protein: CSARDRTGNQPQHF.

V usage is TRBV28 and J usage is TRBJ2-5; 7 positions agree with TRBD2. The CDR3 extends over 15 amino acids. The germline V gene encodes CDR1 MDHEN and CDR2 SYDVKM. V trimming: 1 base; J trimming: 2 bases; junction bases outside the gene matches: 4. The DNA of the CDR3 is TGTGCCAGCAGTTTATCGCCGCGGGGGCAAGAGACCCAGTACTTC. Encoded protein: CASSLSPRGQETQYF.

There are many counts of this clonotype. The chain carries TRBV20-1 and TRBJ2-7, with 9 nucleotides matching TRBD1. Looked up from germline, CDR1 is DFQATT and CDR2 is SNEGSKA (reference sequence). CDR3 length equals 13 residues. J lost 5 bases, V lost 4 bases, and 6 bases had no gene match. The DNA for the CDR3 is TGCAGTGCTACACAGGGGGCGTGGGACGAGCAGTACTTC. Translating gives CSATQGAWDEQYF.

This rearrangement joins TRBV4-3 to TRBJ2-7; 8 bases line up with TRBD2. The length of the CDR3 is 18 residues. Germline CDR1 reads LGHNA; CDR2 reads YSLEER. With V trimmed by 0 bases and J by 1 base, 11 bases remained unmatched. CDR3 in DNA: TGCGCCAGCAGCCAAGACCTACCGGGACTAGGAGTTTCCTACGAGCAGTACTTC. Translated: CASSQDLPGLGVSYEQYF.

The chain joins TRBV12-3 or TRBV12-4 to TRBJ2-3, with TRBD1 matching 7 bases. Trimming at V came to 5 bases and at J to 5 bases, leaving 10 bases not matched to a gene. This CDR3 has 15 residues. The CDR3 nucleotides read TGTGCCAGCAGTAGATCAGGGGGTACCAGAGATACGCAGTATTTT. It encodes CASSRSGGTRDTQYF.

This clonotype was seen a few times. Here the CDR3 reads CASSPQSVNTEAFF. CDR3 nucleotide sequence: TGTGCCAGCTCACCACAGAGTGTGAACACTGAAGCTTTCTTT. The rearrangement uses TRBV18 and TRBJ1-1; D gene ambiguous. This CDR3 has 14 amino acids. V was pared by 1 base and J by 0 bases, with 6 bases between. The germline CDR1 and CDR2 sequences are KGHSH and LQKENI.

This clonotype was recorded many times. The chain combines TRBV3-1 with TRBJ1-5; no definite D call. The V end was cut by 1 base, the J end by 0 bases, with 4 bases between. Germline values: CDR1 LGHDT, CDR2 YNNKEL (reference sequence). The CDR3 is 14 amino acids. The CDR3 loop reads CASSQARSNQPQHF. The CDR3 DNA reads TGTGCCAGCAGCCAAGCCCGTAGCAATCAGCCCCAGCATTTT.

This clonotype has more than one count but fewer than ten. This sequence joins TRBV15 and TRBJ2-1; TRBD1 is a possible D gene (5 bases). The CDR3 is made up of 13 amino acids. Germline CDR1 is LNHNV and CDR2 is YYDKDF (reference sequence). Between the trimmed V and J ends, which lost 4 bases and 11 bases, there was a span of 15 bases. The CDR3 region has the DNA TGTGCCACCAGCAATAATCCGACAGACCAGCAGTTCTTC. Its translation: CATSNNPTDQQFF.

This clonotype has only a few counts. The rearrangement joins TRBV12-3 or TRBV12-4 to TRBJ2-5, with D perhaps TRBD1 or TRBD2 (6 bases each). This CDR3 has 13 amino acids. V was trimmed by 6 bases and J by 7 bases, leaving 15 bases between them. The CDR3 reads CASRYGGSATQYF. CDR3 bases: TGTGCCAGCAGGTACGGGGGCTCCGCGACCCAGTACTTC.

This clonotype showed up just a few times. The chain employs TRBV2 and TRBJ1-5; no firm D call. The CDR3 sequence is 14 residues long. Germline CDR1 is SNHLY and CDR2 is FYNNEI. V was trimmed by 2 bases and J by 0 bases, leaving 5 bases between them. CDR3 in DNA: TGTGCCAGCAGTGAATTGTATAGCAATCAGCCCCAGCATTTT. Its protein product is CASSELYSNQPQHF.

CDR3 nucleotide sequence: TGTGCCAGCAGCCAGGGACAGGCGGCCTACGAGCAGTACTTC. It codes for CASSQGQAAYEQYF. The chain links TRBV5-5 to TRBJ2-7; 8 nucleotides line up with TRBD1. The CDR3 has 14 amino acids. Unmatched junction bases numbered 5, after V lost 4 bases and J lost 2 bases. CDR1 is SGHKS and CDR2 is YYEKEE in the germline V gene (reference sequence).

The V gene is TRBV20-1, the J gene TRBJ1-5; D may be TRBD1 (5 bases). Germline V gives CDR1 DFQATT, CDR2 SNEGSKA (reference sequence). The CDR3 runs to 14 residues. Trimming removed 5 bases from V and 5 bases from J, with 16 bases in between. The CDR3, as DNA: TGCAGTGCTCGCGGGGGACTAACCGATCAGCCCCAGCATTTT. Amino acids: CSARGGLTDQPQHF.

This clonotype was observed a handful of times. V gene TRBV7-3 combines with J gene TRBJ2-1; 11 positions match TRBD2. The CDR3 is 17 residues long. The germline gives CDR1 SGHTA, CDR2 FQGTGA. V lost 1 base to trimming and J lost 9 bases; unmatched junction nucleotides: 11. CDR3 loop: CASSLIPTSGKTGEQFF. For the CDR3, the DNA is TGTGCCAGCAGCTTAATCCCGACTAGCGGGAAAACCGGTGAGCAGTTCTTC. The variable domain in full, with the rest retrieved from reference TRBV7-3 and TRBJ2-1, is GAGVSQTPSNKVTEKGKYVELRCDPISGHTALYWYRQSLGQGPEFLIYFQGTGAADDSGLPNDRFFAVRPEGSVSTLKIQRTERGDSAVYLCASSLIPTSGKTGEQFFGPGTRLTVL.

This CDR3 is CASSLIRTEMNSNQPQHF. CDR3 nucleotide sequence: TGTGCCAGCAGTCTTATCCGGACAGAAATGAATAGCAATCAGCCCCAGCATTTT. The chain uses TRBV28 and TRBJ1-5; a possible D gene is TRBD1 (6 bases). Germline CDR1 is MDHEN and CDR2 is SYDVKM. CDR3 length: 18 residues. With 5 bases removed from V and 0 bases from J, the gap between germline ends came to 20 bases.

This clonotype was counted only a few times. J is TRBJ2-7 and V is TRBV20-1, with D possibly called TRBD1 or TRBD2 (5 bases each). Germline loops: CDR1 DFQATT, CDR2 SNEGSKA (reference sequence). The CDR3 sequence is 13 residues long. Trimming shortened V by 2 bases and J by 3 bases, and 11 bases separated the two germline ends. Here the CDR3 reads CSARSQGVYEQYF. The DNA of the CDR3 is TGCAGTGCTAGATCCCAGGGAGTCTACGAGCAGTACTTC.

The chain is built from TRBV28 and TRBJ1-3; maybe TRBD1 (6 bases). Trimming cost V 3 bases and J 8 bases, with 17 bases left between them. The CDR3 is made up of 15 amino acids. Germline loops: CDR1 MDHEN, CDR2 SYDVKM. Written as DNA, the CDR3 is TGTGCCAGCAGTTTCCCTGCTGGGGGCGCGGACACCATATATTTT. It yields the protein CASSFPAGGADTIYF.

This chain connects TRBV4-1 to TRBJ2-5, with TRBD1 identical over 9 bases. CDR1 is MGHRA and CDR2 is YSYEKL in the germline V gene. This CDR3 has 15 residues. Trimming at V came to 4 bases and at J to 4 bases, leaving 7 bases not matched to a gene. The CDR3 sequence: CASSPSGTGRETQYF. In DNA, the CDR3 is TGCGCCAGCAGCCCGTCCGGGACAGGGAGAGAGACCCAGTACTTC.

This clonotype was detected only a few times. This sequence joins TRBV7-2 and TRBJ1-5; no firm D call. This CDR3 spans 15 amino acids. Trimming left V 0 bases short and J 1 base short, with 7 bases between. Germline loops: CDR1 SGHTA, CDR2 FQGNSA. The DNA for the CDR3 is TGTGCCAGCAGCTTAGCTTTCGGGAGCAATCAGCCCCAGCATTTT. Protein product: CASSLAFGSNQPQHF.

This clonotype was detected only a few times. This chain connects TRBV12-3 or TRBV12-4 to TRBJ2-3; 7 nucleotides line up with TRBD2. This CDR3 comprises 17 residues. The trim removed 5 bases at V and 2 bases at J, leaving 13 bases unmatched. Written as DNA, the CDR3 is TGTGCCAGCAGTCTCTCCCCTCTAGCGGACCTCACAGATACGCAGTATTTT. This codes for CASSLSPLADLTDTQYF.

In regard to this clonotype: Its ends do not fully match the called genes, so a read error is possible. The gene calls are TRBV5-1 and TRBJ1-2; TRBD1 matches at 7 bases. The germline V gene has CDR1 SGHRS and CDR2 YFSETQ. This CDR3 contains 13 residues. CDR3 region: CASSFDRVEGYTF. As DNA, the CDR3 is TGCGCCAGTAGCTTCGACAGGGTTGAGGGCTACACCTTC.

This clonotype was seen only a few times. CDR3 sequence: CSVGQGGGQTQYF. The CDR3 DNA sequence: TGCAGCGTGGGACAGGGGGGAGGTCAGACCCAGTACTTC. The rearrangement links TRBV29-1 to TRBJ2-5; TRBD1 aligns across 11 bases. V lost 6 bases and J lost 6; bases outside the gene matches: 6. Germline CDR1 SQVTM, CDR2 ANQGSEA. The CDR3 loop spans 13 amino acids.

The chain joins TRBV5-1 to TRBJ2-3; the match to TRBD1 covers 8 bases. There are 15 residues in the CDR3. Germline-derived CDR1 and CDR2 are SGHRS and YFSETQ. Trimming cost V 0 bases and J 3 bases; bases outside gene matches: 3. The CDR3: CASSLATGVTDTQYF. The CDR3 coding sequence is TGCGCCAGCAGCTTGGCGACAGGGGTGACAGATACGCAGTATTTT. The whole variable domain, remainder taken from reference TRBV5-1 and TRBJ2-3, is KAGVTQTPRYLIKTRGQQVTLSCSPISGHRSVSWYQQTPGQGLQFLFEYFSETQRNKGNFPGRFSGRQFSNSRSEMNVSTLELGDSALYLCASSLATGVTDTQYFGPGTRLTVL.

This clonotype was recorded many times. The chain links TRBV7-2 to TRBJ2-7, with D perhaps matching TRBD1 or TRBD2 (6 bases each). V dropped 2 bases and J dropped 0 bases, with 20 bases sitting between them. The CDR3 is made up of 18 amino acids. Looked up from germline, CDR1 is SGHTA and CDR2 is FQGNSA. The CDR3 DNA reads TGTGCCAGCAGCTTATCGGCAGGGGACGGGAGAGTCTCCTACGAGCAGTACTTC. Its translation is CASSLSAGDGRVSYEQYF.

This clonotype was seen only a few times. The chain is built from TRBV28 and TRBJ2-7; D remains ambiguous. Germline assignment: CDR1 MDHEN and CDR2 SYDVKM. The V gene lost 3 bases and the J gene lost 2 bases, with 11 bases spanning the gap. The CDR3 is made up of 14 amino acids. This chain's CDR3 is CASSFASSPYEQYF. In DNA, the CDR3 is TGTGCCAGCAGTTTTGCCAGCTCCCCCTACGAGCAGTACTTC.

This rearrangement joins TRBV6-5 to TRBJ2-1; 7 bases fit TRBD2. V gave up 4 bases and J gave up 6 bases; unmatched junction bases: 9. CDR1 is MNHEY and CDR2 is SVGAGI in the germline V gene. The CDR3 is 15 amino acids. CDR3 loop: CASSSDLGGFNEQFF. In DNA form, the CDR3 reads TGTGCCAGCAGTTCCGATTTGGGAGGGTTCAATGAGCAGTTCTTC.

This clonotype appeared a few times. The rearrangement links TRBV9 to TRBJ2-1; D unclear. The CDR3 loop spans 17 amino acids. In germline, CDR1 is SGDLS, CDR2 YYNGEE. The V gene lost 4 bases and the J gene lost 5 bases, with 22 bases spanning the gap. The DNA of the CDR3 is TGTGCCAGCAGCCCCCGTACCGGCACACGATCACACAATGAGCAGTTCTTC. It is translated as CASSPRTGTRSHNEQFF. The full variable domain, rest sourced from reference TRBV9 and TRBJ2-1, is DSGVTQTPKHLITATGQRVTLRCSPRSGDLSVYWYQQSLDQGLQFLIQYYNGEERAKGNILERFSAQQFPDLHSELNLSSLELGDSALYFCASSPRTGTRSHNEQFFGPGTRLTVL.

The CDR3 region is CASSQGQTDTQYF. DNA of the CDR3: TGTGCCAGCAGCCAAGGACAGACAGATACGCAGTATTTT. This chain joins TRBV4-2 and TRBJ2-3, with D possibly being TRBD1 (5 bases). Trimming pared 1 base from V and 3 bases from J, leaving 5 bases between. CDR3 length equals 13 residues. Germline CDR1 LGHNA, CDR2 YNFKEQ.

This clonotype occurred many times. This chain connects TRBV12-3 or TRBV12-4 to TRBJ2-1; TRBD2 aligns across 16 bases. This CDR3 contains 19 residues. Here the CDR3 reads CTFSSGTSGRARSYNEQFF. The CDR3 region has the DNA TGTACCTTCAGTTCAGGGACTAGCGGGAGGGCCAGGTCCTACAATGAGCAGTTCTTC.

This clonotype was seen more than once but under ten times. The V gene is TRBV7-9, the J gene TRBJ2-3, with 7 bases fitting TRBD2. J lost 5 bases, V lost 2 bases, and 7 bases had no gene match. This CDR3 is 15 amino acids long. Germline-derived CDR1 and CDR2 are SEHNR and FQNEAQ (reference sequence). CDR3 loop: CASSLWAGEEDTQYF. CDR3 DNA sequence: TGTGCCAGCAGCTTATGGGCGGGGGAAGAAGATACGCAGTATTTT.

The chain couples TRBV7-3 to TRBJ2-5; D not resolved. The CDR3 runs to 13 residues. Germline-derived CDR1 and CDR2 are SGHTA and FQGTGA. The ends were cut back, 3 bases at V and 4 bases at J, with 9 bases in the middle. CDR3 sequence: CASSLGPRETQYF. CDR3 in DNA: TGTGCCAGCAGCTTGGGCCCCAGAGAGACCCAGTACTTC.

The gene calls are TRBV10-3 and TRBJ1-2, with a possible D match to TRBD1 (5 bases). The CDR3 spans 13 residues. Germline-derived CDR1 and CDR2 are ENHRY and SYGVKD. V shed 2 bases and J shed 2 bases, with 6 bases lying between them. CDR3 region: CAISEDRNYGYTF. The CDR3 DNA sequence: TGTGCCATCAGTGAGGACAGAAACTATGGCTACACCTTC.